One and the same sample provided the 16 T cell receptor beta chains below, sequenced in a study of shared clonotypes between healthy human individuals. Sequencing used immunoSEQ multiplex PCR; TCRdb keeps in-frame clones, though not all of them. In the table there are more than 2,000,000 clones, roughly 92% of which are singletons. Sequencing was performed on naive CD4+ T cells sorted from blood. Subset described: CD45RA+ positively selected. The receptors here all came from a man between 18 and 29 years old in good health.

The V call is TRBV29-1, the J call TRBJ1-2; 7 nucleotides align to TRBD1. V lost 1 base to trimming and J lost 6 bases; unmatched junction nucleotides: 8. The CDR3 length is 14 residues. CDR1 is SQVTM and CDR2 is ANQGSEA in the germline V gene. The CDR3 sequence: CSVEGSQGEDGYTF. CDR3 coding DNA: TGCAGCGTTGAAGGAAGTCAGGGGGAAGATGGCTACACCTTC.

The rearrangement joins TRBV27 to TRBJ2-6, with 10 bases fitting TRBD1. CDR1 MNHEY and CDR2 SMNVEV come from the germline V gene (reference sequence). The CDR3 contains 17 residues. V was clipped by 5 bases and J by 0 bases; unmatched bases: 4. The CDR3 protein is CASSPGQGNSGANVLTF. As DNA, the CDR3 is TGTGCCAGCAGTCCGGGACAGGGGAACTCTGGGGCCAACGTCCTGACTTTC. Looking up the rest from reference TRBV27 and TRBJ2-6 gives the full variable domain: EAQVTQNPRYLITVTGKKLTVTCSQNMNHEYMSWYRQDPGLGLRQIYYSMNVEVTDKGDVPEGYKVSRKEKRNFPLILESPSPNQTSLYFCASSPGQGNSGANVLTFGAGSRLTVL.

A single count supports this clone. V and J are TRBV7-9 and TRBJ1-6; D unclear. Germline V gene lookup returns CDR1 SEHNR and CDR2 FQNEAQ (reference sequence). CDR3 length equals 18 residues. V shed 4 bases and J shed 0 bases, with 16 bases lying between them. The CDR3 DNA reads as TGTGCCAGCAGCTCTGGAGACGTCCCCAGCTCCTATAATTCACCCCTCCACTTT. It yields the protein CASSSGDVPSSYNSPLHF.

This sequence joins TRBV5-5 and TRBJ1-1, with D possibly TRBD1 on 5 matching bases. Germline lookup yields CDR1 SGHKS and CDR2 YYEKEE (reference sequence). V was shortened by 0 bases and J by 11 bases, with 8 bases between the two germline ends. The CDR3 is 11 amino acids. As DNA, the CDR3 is TGTGCCAGCAGCTTGGAGAGGGACGCTTTCTTT. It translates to CASSLERDAFF.

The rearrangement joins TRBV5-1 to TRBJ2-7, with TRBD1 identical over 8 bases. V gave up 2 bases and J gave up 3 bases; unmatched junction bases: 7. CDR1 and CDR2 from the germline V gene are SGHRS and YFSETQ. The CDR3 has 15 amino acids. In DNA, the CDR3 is TGCGCCAGCAGCTTTCCCGGGACAGGTGACTACGAGCAGTACTTC. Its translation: CASSFPGTGDYEQYF.

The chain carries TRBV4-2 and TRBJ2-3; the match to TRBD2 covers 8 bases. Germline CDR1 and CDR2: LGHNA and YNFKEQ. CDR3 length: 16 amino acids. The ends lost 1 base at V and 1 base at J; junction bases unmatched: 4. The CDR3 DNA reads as TGTGCCAGCAGCCAAGGAAGCGGGGGAGGCACAGATACGCAGTATTTT. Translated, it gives CASSQGSGGGTDTQYF.

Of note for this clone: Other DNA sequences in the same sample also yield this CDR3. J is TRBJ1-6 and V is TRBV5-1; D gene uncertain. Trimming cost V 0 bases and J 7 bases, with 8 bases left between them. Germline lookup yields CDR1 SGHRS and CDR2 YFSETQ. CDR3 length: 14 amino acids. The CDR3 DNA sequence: TGCGCCAGCAGCTTGGTTGGTGACAATTCACCCCTCCACTTT. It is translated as CASSLVGDNSPLHF. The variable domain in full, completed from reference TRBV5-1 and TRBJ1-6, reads KAGVTQTPRYLIKTRGQQVTLSCSPISGHRSVSWYQQTPGQGLQFLFEYFSETQRNKGNFPGRFSGRQFSNSRSEMNVSTLELGDSALYLCASSLVGDNSPLHFGNGTRLTVT.

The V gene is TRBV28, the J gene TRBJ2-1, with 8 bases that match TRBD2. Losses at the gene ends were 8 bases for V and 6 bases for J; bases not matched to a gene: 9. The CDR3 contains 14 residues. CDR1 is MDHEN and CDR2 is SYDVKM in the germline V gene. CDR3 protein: CASDGTRSGNEQFF. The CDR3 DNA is TGTGCCAGCGACGGGACTAGGAGCGGCAATGAGCAGTTCTTC.

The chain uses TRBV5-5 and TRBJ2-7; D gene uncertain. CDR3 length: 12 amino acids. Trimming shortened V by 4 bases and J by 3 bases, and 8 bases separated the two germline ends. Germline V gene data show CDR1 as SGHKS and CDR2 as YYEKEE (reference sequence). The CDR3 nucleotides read TGTGCCAGCAGCCCTTGGGGCTACGAGCAGTACTTC. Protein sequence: CASSPWGYEQYF.

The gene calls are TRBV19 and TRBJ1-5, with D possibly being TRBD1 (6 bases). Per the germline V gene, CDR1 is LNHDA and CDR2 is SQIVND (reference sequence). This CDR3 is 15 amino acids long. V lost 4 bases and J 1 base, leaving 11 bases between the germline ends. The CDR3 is CASSSRTASNQPQHF. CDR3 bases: TGTGCCAGTAGTAGCAGGACAGCCAGCAATCAGCCCCAGCATTTT.

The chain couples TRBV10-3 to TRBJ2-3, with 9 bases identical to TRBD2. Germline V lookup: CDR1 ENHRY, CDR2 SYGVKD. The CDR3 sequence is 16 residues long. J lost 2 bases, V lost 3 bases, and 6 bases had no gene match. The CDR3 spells CAISEAPSGTTDTQYF. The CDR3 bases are TGTGCCATCAGTGAAGCCCCTAGCGGGACCACAGATACGCAGTATTTT.

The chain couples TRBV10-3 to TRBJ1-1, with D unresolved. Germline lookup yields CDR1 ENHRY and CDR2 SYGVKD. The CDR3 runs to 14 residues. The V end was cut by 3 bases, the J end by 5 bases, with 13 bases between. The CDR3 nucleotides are TGTGCCATCAGTGACTTCGAATTTGGGACTGAAGCTTTCTTT. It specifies CAISDFEFGTEAFF.

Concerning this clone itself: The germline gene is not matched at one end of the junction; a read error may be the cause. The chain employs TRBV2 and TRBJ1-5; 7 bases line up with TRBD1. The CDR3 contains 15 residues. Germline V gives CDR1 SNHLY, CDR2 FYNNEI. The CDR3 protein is CASREGGTGNQPQHF. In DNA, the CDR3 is TGTGCCAGCAGAGAAGGGGGCACGGGCAATCAGCCCCAGCATTTT. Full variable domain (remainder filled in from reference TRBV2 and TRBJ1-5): EPEVTQTPSHQVTQMGQEVILRCVPISNHLYFYWYRQILGQKVEFLVSFYNNEISEKSEIFDDQFSVERPDGSNFTLKIRSTKLEDSAMYFCASREGGTGNQPQHFGDGTRLSIL.

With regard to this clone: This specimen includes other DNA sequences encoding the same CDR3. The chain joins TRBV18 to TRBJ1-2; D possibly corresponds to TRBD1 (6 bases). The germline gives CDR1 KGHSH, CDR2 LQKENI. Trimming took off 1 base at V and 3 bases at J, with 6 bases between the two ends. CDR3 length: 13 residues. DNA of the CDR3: TGTGCCAGCTCACCACAGGGGGACTATGGCTACACCTTC. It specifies CASSPQGDYGYTF.

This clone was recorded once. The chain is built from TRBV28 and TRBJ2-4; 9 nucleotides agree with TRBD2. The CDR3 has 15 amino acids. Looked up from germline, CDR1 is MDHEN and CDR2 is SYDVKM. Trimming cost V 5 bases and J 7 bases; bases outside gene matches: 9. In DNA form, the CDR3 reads TGTGCCAGCAGTCTCCAAGCGGGGGGCGGGAACATTCAGTACTTC. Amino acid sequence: CASSLQAGGGNIQYF.

CDR3 in DNA: TGTGCCAGCAGCAGAAGGGACAGGGGGCTGGTGTCACCCCTCCACTTT. It encodes CASSRRDRGLVSPLHF. The chain is built from TRBV7-2 and TRBJ1-6; 12 bases are a match to TRBD1. Trimming took 5 bases from V and 10 from J; bases not matched to a gene: 9. The CDR3 covers 16 residues. CDR1 and CDR2 from the germline V gene are SGHTA and FQGNSA.